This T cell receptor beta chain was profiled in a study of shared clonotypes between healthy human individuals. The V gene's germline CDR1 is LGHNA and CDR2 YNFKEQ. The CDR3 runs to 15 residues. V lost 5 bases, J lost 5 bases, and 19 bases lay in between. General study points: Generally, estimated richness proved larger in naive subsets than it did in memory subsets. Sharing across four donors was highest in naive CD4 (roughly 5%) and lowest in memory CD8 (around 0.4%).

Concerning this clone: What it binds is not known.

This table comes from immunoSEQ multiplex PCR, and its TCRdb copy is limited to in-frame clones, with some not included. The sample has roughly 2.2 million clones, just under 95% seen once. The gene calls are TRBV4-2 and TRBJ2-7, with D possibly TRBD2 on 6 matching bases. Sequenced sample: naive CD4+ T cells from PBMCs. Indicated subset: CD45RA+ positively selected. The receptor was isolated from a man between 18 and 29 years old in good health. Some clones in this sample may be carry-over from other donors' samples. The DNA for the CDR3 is TGTGCCAGCAGCGCCCCGGGACTCCCAAGTAACGAGCAGTACTTC. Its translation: CASSAPGLPSNEQYF.